Presented here are 5 T cell receptor beta chains from one specimen sequenced in a study of CD8 T cell repertoires and HIV-1 epitope variants (dated by TCRdb to the early 2020s). For these receptors, no antigen is known. The library came from the immunoSEQ multiplex PCR assay. Here the immuneACCESS table is served through TCRdb, limited to in-frame sequences with V and J called. Missing clones are a known gap in these copies; in checked studies unresolved V genes cover under half, and the rest lacks a known reason. The table for this sample lists 4,000 or so clones; over 50% of them were counted only once. Clones ranked in the top ten supply approximately 40% of the sample. Sequences were obtained from cultured CD8+ T cells derived from PBMCs. All receptors come from a male donor with HIV.

This chain links TRBV7-9 with TRBJ2-7; 12 bases fit TRBD1. Per the germline V gene, CDR1 is SEHNR and CDR2 is FQNEAQ (reference sequence). The length of the CDR3 is 15 residues. V gave up 3 bases and J gave up 5 bases; unmatched junction bases: 5. The DNA of the CDR3 is TGTGCCAGCAGCTTGATGGGACAGGGGGCTAACGAGCAGTACTTC. It is translated as CASSLMGQGANEQYF.

V is TRBV11-1 and J is TRBJ2-1; a possible D gene is TRBD2 (6 bases). The CDR3 sequence is 14 residues long. V was clipped by 0 bases and J by 12 bases, with 15 bases between them. The germline V gene encodes CDR1 SGHAT and CDR2 FQDESV (reference sequence). CDR3 sequence (DNA): TGTGCCAGCAGCTTAGCGGGGCTCTCGGGGGTGCAGTTCTTC. Translated, it gives CASSLAGLSGVQFF.

V is TRBV4-3 and J is TRBJ2-2; 10 nucleotides line up with TRBD1. Looked up from germline, CDR1 is LGHNA and CDR2 is YSLEER. The length of the CDR3 is 14 residues. Unmatched junction bases numbered 5, after V lost 8 bases and J lost 5 bases. The CDR3 spells CASSGTGVTGELFF. The CDR3 region has the DNA TGCGCCAGCTCCGGGACAGGGGTTACCGGGGAGCTGTTTTTT.

This sequence joins TRBV9 and TRBJ2-7; TRBD1 matches at 11 bases. The CDR3 is 14 residues long. Germline values: CDR1 SGDLS, CDR2 YYNGEE. V dropped 4 bases and J dropped 5; count of bases not matched to a gene: 5. DNA for the CDR3: TGTGCCAGCAGCCGGACAGGGGGCGGCGACGAGCAGTACTTC. Translation: CASSRTGGGDEQYF.

DNA of the CDR3: TGTGCCAGCACACCACGGACAGGCTATGGCTACACCTTC. Its translation is CASTPRTGYGYTF. This sequence joins TRBV11-2 and TRBJ1-2; 7 positions match TRBD1. V lost 7 bases, J lost 4 bases, and 6 bases stayed unmatched. Germline CDR1 SGHAT, CDR2 FQNNGV. This CDR3 is 13 amino acids long.